This T cell receptor beta chain emerged from a study of T-cell memory formation after mild COVID-19. There are 13 residues in the CDR3. From germline, CDR1 is SGHVS and CDR2 FQNEAQ. V lost 7 bases and J 2 bases, leaving 11 bases between the germline ends. MiXCR was run by TCRdb on the 5' RACE reads, yielding one entry per CDR3 protein. The table records more than 250,000 distinct CDR3 sequences, 15% to 20% of them present only once. The chain employs TRBV7-8 and TRBJ1-2; D might be TRBD1 (6 bases). Sequencing was done on a sample of PBMCs or a T cell subset sorted from them (not recorded which). The receptor was derived from a man younger than 35 who had mild COVID-19 (a few samples of this study predate the infection). Cell type and time point are not known. CDR3 sequence (DNA): TGTGCCAGCACGCGAGGACAGAACTATGGCTACACCTTC. It specifies CASTRGQNYGYTF.